This T cell receptor (beta chain) was identified during a study of blood T cell repertoires in COVID-19. For the study at large: Sources were T cells, B-cell-depleted T cells, or PBMCs; the material itself was cDNA or gDNA.

This CDR3 region has 14 residues. V lost 7 bases to trimming and J lost 8 bases, with 18 bases between them. The germline CDR1 and CDR2 sequences are SGHRS and YFSETQ. Only in-frame clones appear in the TCRdb table, and some are missing; sequencing was by immunoSEQ multiplex PCR. The table has about 180,000 clones, roughly 80% seen once; the top ten hold about 1.5%. V usage is TRBV5-1 and J usage is TRBJ1-4; D is undetermined. This clonotype was sampled from a human donor in a cohort sampled during active COVID-19. Specimen: peripheral blood. In nucleotides, the CDR3 is TGCGCCAGCTCCCCCACAAGTGCACTAGAAAAACTGTTTTTT. Translation gives CASSPTSALEKLFF.